The source of this T cell receptor beta chain is a study of T cells in Graves' hyperthyroidism and ophthalmopathy. As for the study in general: Any treatment followed the collection of peripheral blood at initial diagnosis. Study results and limitations: In the blood, most expanded thyroid clonotypes above 0.001 appeared as well.

Patients having uncontrolled infection, another autoimmune disease, pregnancy or lactation were not included. Using 9.5 to 10 ml of fresh peripheral blood, PBMCs were prepared. Remarks on this clonotype: Its antigen is still unknown. Given a much more abundant clone one base away, this may be a read error.

This CDR3 spans 15 amino acids. Germline V gene lookup returns CDR1 LNHDA and CDR2 SQIVND (reference sequence). From RNA transcripts, TCR beta CDR3 regions were amplified. Primed by the HTBI set, a first-round RT-PCR was run on the TCR CDR3. TCRdb processed the multiplex PCR reads anew with MiXCR; each CDR3 protein has one entry. In the table there are fewer than 500,000 distinct CDR3 sequences, about 15% of which are singletons. Sequencing used blood. This chain joins TRBV19 and TRBJ1-1, with a possible D match to TRBD1 (5 bases). The receptor was isolated from a young woman with Graves' ophthalmopathy. The CDR3 region is CASRIRGPVVSEAFF. The DNA of the CDR3 is TGTGCCAGTCGTATCCGGGGCCCGGTGGTTTCTGAAGCTTTCTTT.